Sequencing of this T cell receptor (beta chain) was carried out in a study of CD8+CD57+ T cells in acquired aplastic anemia. As for the study in general: An average of 3.2 ug of DNA was obtained from sorted CD4+ and CD8+ cells.

The germline CDR1 and CDR2 sequences are SQVTM and ANQGSEA. This CDR3 comprises 12 residues. The germline V and J ends were trimmed by 3 bases and 8 bases, with 10 bases remaining between them. The TCR beta profiling, which covered VDJ combination and CDR3 sequence, was carried out using genomic DNA as the template. One entry per CDR3 protein results from TCRdb running MiXCR on the reads. In the table there are over 150,000 distinct CDR3 sequences, less than 50% of which are singletons. Sequencing was done on patients that had shown CD8+CD57+ cell expansion by flow cytometry. The clonotype comes from a human donor with aplastic anemia. The rearrangement links TRBV29-1 to TRBJ2-2, with a weak D call TRBD1 (6 bases). Sequencing input: sorted CD4+, CD8+, or CD8+CD57+ T cells (not recorded which) from PBMCs. The CDR3 region is CSVDPGQGELFF. CDR3 nucleotide sequence: TGCAGCGTTGATCCCGGACAGGGGGAGCTGTTTTTT.